The 28 T cell receptor beta chains below were found in one sample sequenced in a study of cytomegalovirus exposure and HLA in healthy donors. TCRdb's table, derived via immunoSEQ multiplex PCR, lists solely in-frame clones and lacks some. The table has some 63,000 clones, 89% seen once. The sample taken for sequencing was PBMCs. The receptor source for this set is a woman under 30 in good health and CMV-seronegative.

The chain links TRBV6-6 to TRBJ2-3; tentative D call: TRBD2 (6 bases). This CDR3 region has 15 residues. V was trimmed by 6 bases and J by 3 bases, leaving 16 bases between them. Germline V gene data show CDR1 as MNHNY and CDR2 as SVGAGI (reference sequence). CDR3 in amino acids: CASRGGRGRTDTQYF. CDR3 DNA sequence: TGTGCCAGCAGGGGGGGAAGAGGGAGGACAGATACGCAGTATTTT.

The table lists this clone with a count of one. This chain links TRBV18 with TRBJ1-5, with D possibly being TRBD1 (5 bases). The CDR3 extends over 13 amino acids. V shed 5 bases and J shed 5 bases, with 10 bases lying between them. Germline V gene sequence: CDR1 KGHSH, CDR2 LQKENI. The CDR3 spells CASSLGAHQPQHF. The CDR3 DNA reads as TGTGCCAGCTCATTAGGGGCCCATCAGCCCCAGCATTTT.

In this sample, this clone turned up once. The J gene is TRBJ2-1, the V gene TRBV2; 7 nucleotides agree with TRBD2. The germline V gene has CDR1 SNHLY and CDR2 FYNNEI. Germline trimming cut 2 bases from V and 0 bases from J; bases unmatched to any gene: 7. The CDR3 extends over 17 amino acids. DNA of the CDR3: TGTGCCAGCAGTGAATGGGTCGGGGGGAGCTCCTACAATGAGCAGTTCTTC. This gives the protein CASSEWVGGSSYNEQFF.

This chain joins TRBV28 and TRBJ2-7; TRBD1 aligns across 7 bases. The J segment lost 0 bases and the V segment lost 3 bases, leaving 5 bases of the junction unmatched. There are 15 residues in the CDR3. CDR1 is MDHEN and CDR2 is SYDVKM in the germline V gene. CDR3 residues: CASSLTGYGSYEQYF. The CDR3 nucleotides are TGTGCCAGCAGTTTGACAGGGTATGGCTCCTACGAGCAGTACTTC. Filled out from reference TRBV28 and TRBJ2-7, the complete variable domain reads DVKVTQSSRYLVKRTGEKVFLECVQDMDHENMFWYRQDPGLGLRLIYFSYDVKMKEKGDIPEGYSVSREKKERFSLILESASTNQTSMYLCASSLTGYGSYEQYFGPGTRLTVT.

Here the CDR3 reads CASSADTETDRGREKLFF. In DNA, the CDR3 is TGTGCCAGCAGCGCCGACACCGAGACCGACAGGGGACGTGAAAAACTGTTTTTT. This sequence joins TRBV9 and TRBJ1-4; 8 bases align to TRBD1. Germline V lookup: CDR1 SGDLS, CDR2 YYNGEE. The V gene end was trimmed by 3 bases and the J gene end by 7 bases; junction bases not matched to a gene: 17. The CDR3 sequence is 18 residues long.

The chain carries TRBV2 and TRBJ1-5; D remains unclear. Germline V gene lookup returns CDR1 SNHLY and CDR2 FYNNEI. The CDR3 covers 15 residues. Trimming cost V 1 base and J 6 bases, with 13 bases left between them. The CDR3 here is CASSEERTMGQPQHF. Written as DNA, the CDR3 is TGTGCCAGCAGTGAAGAGCGTACTATGGGTCAGCCCCAGCATTTT.

CDR3: CAWRTTSGLQETQYF. The CDR3 DNA reads as TGTGCCTGGAGGACGACTAGCGGGCTTCAAGAGACCCAGTACTTC. The rearrangement uses TRBV30 and TRBJ2-5; 10 nucleotides match TRBD2. J gave up 2 bases and V 3 bases, and 6 bases lay outside the gene matches. The CDR3 sequence is 15 residues long. The germline V gene encodes CDR1 GTSNPN and CDR2 SVGIG (reference sequence).

The genes are TRBV11-3 and TRBJ2-1; possible D gene TRBD1, 7 bases. CDR1 SGHNT and CDR2 YENEEA come from the germline V gene. Trimming stripped 5 bases from V and 7 bases from J, with 15 bases between. The CDR3 extends over 14 amino acids. The CDR3 nucleotides read TGTGCCAGCAGCCCTAGACAGGGAGGTAATGAGCAGTTCTTC. This encodes CASSPRQGGNEQFF.

The chain uses TRBV10-3 and TRBJ1-6; no firm D call. This CDR3 spans 13 amino acids. The germline V gene encodes CDR1 ENHRY and CDR2 SYGVKD. V was clipped by 7 bases and J by 1 base, with 5 bases between them. DNA of the CDR3: TGTGCCATCACAGATTCCTATAATTCACCCCTCCACTTT. Translation gives CAITDSYNSPLHF.

The chain carries TRBV18 and TRBJ1-2; TRBD1 is a possible D gene (6 bases). The CDR3 consists of 16 residues. Trimming took off 3 bases at V and 5 bases at J, with 19 bases between the two ends. Germline loops: CDR1 KGHSH, CDR2 LQKENI. The CDR3 protein is CASSPSGGSRGYGYTF. The CDR3 DNA follows: TGTGCCAGCTCACCCTCGGGGGGTTCCAGGGGATATGGCTACACCTTC.

This chain uses TRBV6-1 with TRBJ2-1; 10 bases agree with TRBD2. Germline V lookup: CDR1 MNHNS, CDR2 SASEGT. V was clipped by 4 bases and J by 15 bases; unmatched bases: 12. The CDR3 totals 14 residues. CDR3 DNA sequence: TGTGCCAGCAGTGCTTTGGCAGGACTAGCGGCGGCGTTCTTC. It specifies CASSALAGLAAAFF.

This chain uses TRBV19 with TRBJ1-5, with 8 bases identical to TRBD1. Per the germline V gene, CDR1 is LNHDA and CDR2 is SQIVND (reference sequence). After removal of 7 bases from V and 7 bases from J, the junction contained 9 bases not matched to a gene. The CDR3 extends over 14 amino acids. CDR3 amino acids: CASIAQGAYQPQHF. The CDR3 nucleotides read TGTGCCAGTATAGCCCAGGGGGCATACCAGCCCCAGCATTTT.

This clone is a singleton in its sample. The chain carries TRBV2 and TRBJ2-5; D gene ambiguous. Trimming cost V 6 bases and J 1 base, with 3 bases left between them. CDR3 length equals 11 residues. The germline gives CDR1 SNHLY, CDR2 FYNNEI. CDR3 bases: TGTGCCAGCAGCTTCCAAGAGACCCAGTACTTC. Protein product: CASSFQETQYF. Full variable domain (outside the CDR3, taken from reference TRBV2 and TRBJ2-5): EPEVTQTPSHQVTQMGQEVILRCVPISNHLYFYWYRQILGQKVEFLVSFYNNEISEKSEIFDDQFSVERPDGSNFTLKIRSTKLEDSAMYFCASSFQETQYFGPGTRLLVL.

In its sample, this clone was seen a few times. This chain links TRBV5-1 with TRBJ2-2, with 10 bases matching TRBD2. The V segment lost 7 bases and the J segment 6 bases; nucleotides outside the gene matches: 15. Germline lookup yields CDR1 SGHRS and CDR2 YFSETQ. This CDR3 region has 17 residues. The CDR3 DNA is TGCGCCAGCTCTGCCTCGGTCCAGCGGGAGGGCGCCGGGGAGCTGTTTTTT. Its translation is CASSASVQREGAGELFF.

The gene calls are TRBV2 and TRBJ1-5, with D tentatively TRBD1 (6 bases). There are 14 residues in the CDR3. The V gene lost 3 bases and the J gene lost 6 bases, with 12 bases spanning the gap. The germline V gene has CDR1 SNHLY and CDR2 FYNNEI. The DNA for the CDR3 is TGTGCCAGCAGTGACCGGACAGTTACTCAGCCCCAGCATTTT. Amino acids: CASSDRTVTQPQHF.

As DNA, the CDR3 is TGTGCCAGTTCCTACGGCAGGGGGTACGAGCAGTACTTC. Encoded protein: CASSYGRGYEQYF. The genes are TRBV2 and TRBJ2-7; 7 positions match TRBD1. Germline lookup yields CDR1 SNHLY and CDR2 FYNNEI. This CDR3 region has 13 residues. J gave up 4 bases and V 9 bases, and 9 bases lay outside the gene matches.

This rearrangement joins TRBV28 to TRBJ1-1; D not resolved. The CDR3 is 12 residues long. Per germline, CDR1 MDHEN and CDR2 SYDVKM. V was trimmed by 5 bases and J by 1 base, leaving 5 bases between them. The CDR3 loop is CASSLPNTEAFF. The DNA of the CDR3 is TGTGCCAGCAGTCTACCGAACACTGAAGCTTTCTTT.

The chain joins TRBV28 to TRBJ1-2; D is uncertain. The germline V gene has CDR1 MDHEN and CDR2 SYDVKM. The length of the CDR3 is 14 residues. Trimming shortened V by 7 bases and J by 8 bases, and 20 bases separated the two germline ends. Written as DNA, the CDR3 is TGTGCCAGCACCGGGAACAAGGACCTCTGGGGCTACACCTTC. Translated, it gives CASTGNKDLWGYTF.

The J gene is TRBJ2-2, the V gene TRBV19, with D perhaps TRBD2 (6 bases). V lost 5 bases to trimming and J lost 2 bases, with 15 bases between them. This CDR3 contains 16 residues. CDR1 is LNHDA and CDR2 is SQIVND in the germline V gene (reference sequence). The DNA of the CDR3 is TGTGCCAGTAGTTCGAGCGGGCGGTTCAACACCGGGGAGCTGTTTTTT. Translation gives CASSSSGRFNTGELFF.

The rearrangement joins TRBV6-1 to TRBJ1-4; D unresolved. V dropped 1 base and J dropped 8 bases, with 17 bases sitting between them. The CDR3 runs to 16 residues. Germline V CDR1 and CDR2: MNHNS, SASEGT. CDR3 nucleotide sequence: TGTGCCAGCAGTGAAGGAGGCGGCGTAGTCGGCGAAAAACTGTTTTTT. Its protein is CASSEGGGVVGEKLFF.

The rearrangement joins TRBV7-6 to TRBJ2-2; D remains unclear. The germline V gene encodes CDR1 SGHVS and CDR2 FNYEAQ. The CDR3 consists of 14 residues. Trimming left V 1 base short and J 5 bases short, with 8 bases between. The CDR3 coding sequence is TGTGCCAGCAGCTTAGTAACATCAACCGGGGAGCTGTTTTTT. Amino acids: CASSLVTSTGELFF.

This clone is medium-sized by share. This sequence joins TRBV6-4 and TRBJ2-3; TRBD2 might be the D (5 bases). CDR3 length equals 15 residues. Germline V gene data show CDR1 as MRHNA and CDR2 as SNTAGT. Trimming removed 0 bases at V and 0 bases at J, with 7 bases between. The CDR3 sequence: CASSDSLASTDTQYF. The CDR3 region has the DNA TGTGCCAGCAGTGACTCGCTAGCTAGCACAGATACGCAGTATTTT.

The V and J genes are TRBV5-1 and TRBJ1-3; D is undetermined. The CDR3 consists of 17 residues. Germline CDR1 reads SGHRS; CDR2 reads YFSETQ. The V and J ends lost 2 bases and 0 bases respectively, with 15 bases between them. CDR3: CASSLQPIKDSGNTIYF. The CDR3 coding sequence is TGCGCCAGCAGCTTACAACCGATAAAAGACTCTGGAAACACCATATATTTT.

The V gene is TRBV2, the J gene TRBJ2-7; 8 positions match TRBD1. Trimming cost V 5 bases and J 4 bases; bases outside gene matches: 7. This CDR3 comprises 14 residues. Per the germline V gene, CDR1 is SNHLY and CDR2 is FYNNEI. The CDR3 DNA reads as TGTGCCAGCAGTCAAGACAGGGGCCATTACGAGCAGTACTTC. It yields the protein CASSQDRGHYEQYF. Combining the CDR3 with reference TRBV2 and TRBJ2-7 gives the whole variable domain EPEVTQTPSHQVTQMGQEVILRCVPISNHLYFYWYRQILGQKVEFLVSFYNNEISEKSEIFDDQFSVERPDGSNFTLKIRSTKLEDSAMYFCASSQDRGHYEQYFGPGTRLTVT.

V usage is TRBV19 and J usage is TRBJ2-7; 7 nucleotides match TRBD1. The CDR3 runs to 14 residues. V shed 4 bases and J 4 bases; nucleotides not matched to a gene: 7. Germline V CDR1 and CDR2: LNHDA, SQIVND (reference sequence). CDR3 coding DNA: TGTGCCAGTAGTACGACAGGGTTGCCTTACGAGCAGTACTTC. Translation gives CASSTTGLPYEQYF.

This chain links TRBV28 with TRBJ1-5; D is unresolved. Trimming left V 3 bases short and J 4 bases short, with 13 bases between. Germline values: CDR1 MDHEN, CDR2 SYDVKM. This CDR3 region has 15 residues. CDR3 nucleotides: TGTGCCAGCAGTTTGAGAGGCGATCTTAATCAGCCCCAGCATTTT. Amino acid sequence: CASSLRGDLNQPQHF.

The chain has TRBV7-9 and TRBJ2-2; no reliable D call. Trimming took 2 bases from V and 8 from J, leaving 12 bases between them. The CDR3 covers 14 residues. Germline V CDR1 and CDR2: SEHNR, FQNEAQ (reference sequence). Written as DNA, the CDR3 is TGTGCCAGCAGCTTACGGCGGAATGGGGGGGAGCTGTTTTTT. Translating it yields CASSLRRNGGELFF.

This chain joins TRBV5-8 and TRBJ2-5, with 9 bases lining up with TRBD1. In germline, CDR1 is SGHTS, CDR2 YDEGEE. V lost 2 bases, J lost 5 bases, and 10 bases stayed unmatched. CDR3 length: 16 residues. The DNA for the CDR3 is TGTGCCAGCAGCTTCCCCCGGGACAGGGCACTGGAGACCCAGTACTTC. Its protein product is CASSFPRDRALETQYF.